This T cell receptor (beta chain) is from a study of cytomegalovirus exposure and HLA in healthy donors (dated by TCRdb to 2017 to 2019). With regard to the full study: In an earlier analysis of several hundred of the donors, less than 350 Gb of sequence data and 95 million to 130 million unique TCR beta sequences from about 179 million T cells were reported. Roughly 5 DR-DQ haplotypes were treated as single units for association and clustering because of strong linkage in the cohort. Alongside the repertoire data, information on donor age, sex, ethnicity and CMV serostatus was compiled. Of the 350 to 450 genotyped donors, 81% were placed in the genetic ancestry cluster associated with self-reported Caucasian donors. All discovery cohort repertoires had been generated using a single sequencing platform. The later analysis used no new phenotypic data to find candidate immune exposures, relying instead on TCR beta sequences and their occurrence across donors. In a later genetic analysis, genome-wide SNP genotypes for about three fifths of the roughly 670 donors were used, and that subset was treated as a discovery cohort. Typing coverage varied by locus: about 620-640 donors for A, B, C, DRB1 and DQB1; more than 500 for DQA1; about 600 for DPA1; around 450 for DPB1. In addition to the first cohort of 650 to 800 subjects, a separate validation cohort of some 120 different subjects was used. The T cell repertoires of several hundred subjects were profiled by immunosequencing and related to cytomegalovirus serostatus. Roughly 300 gigabases of sequencing data and approximately 85 million unique TCR sequences were included in an early release covering about 620 HLA-typed donors. The study aimed to test whether signatures of past pathogen exposure could be identified by cataloging public T cell receptors. Among 398 genotyped donors of the cohort, an average of roughly 240,000 unique TCR beta nucleotide sequences were sequenced per donor, around 18% of them non-productive. HLA typing included class I and class II loci at four-digit resolution. The study combined high-throughput TCR immunosequencing, statistical association of individual TCRs with disease status, and machine learning to predict cytomegalovirus infection status. To study patterns of TCR occurrence, a later analysis re-analyzed previously published TCR beta repertoires from 666 donors and added high-resolution HLA genotyping. To decide whether each TCR beta V gene segment behaved as functional or pseudogenic, an earlier analysis of some 580 of the donors relied on high-throughput TCR beta sequencing. Study-wide findings and limitations: Broadly in line with IMGT annotations, most TCR beta V segments showed up in productive rearrangements about 90% or about 30% of the time in an earlier analysis of around 550 of the donors. While some public TCRs were present in many individuals, most TCR sequences turned up only very rarely across donors. At a false discovery rate of 0.05, a later analysis linked around 15,000 TCR beta sequences to specific HLA alleles. Roughly uniform sequencing depth across donors was assumed in presence/absence analyses, although this assumption may not hold. Immune exposure information for the cohort was limited to CMV serostatus. In a later genetic analysis, fewer N-insertions in productive TCRs were reported among donors in an Asian-associated ancestry cluster than the roughly 670-donor mean. The study listed 164 TCR beta chains as associated with cytomegalovirus. A few of the identified cytomegalovirus-associated TCR beta chains were confirmed in vitro to be specific for cytomegalovirus antigens. Around 16 rarely observed V segments, including chromosome 9 orphons, were excluded from the earlier analysis of almost 600 of the donors because counts were too low. In a later analysis, several top co-occurrence clusters were reported to appear linked to parvovirus B19, influenza, CMV and Epstein-Barr virus. The sequencing pipeline was judged likely to have produced a cluster of highly shared sequence variants as a technical artifact. Correlated functional status among segregating V segments might be attributable to linkage disequilibrium, but an unknown experimental factor could not be ruled out. The authors suggested that the approach could potentially be extended to other disease states and immunological phenotypes. In this cohort, only TCR beta chains were sequenced, and detectable features were limited by the absence of alpha or paired-chain data. A later analysis found that most CMV-associated TCR beta chains appeared HLA-restricted, with HLA associations seemingly driven largely by CMV exposure. In both the original and validation cohorts, the classifier was reported to diagnose cytomegalovirus status with high specificity and sensitivity. When HLA alleles, especially DR and DQ, strongly co-occurred, TCR associations were difficult to assign to individual alleles. A later analysis found that TCR association rates varied across HLA loci, with DRB1 alleles showing the most associated TCRs and HLA-C alleles the fewest. A later genetic analysis associated a missense DCLRE1C variant with V-gene and J-gene trimming of TCR beta chains, and an independent cohort replicated the association. A later analysis found that HLA-associated TCR beta chains were more clonally expanded and had lower generation probabilities than equally common non-associated chains. The 87-base-pair reads could not distinguish some IMGT-functional V segments, including TRBV6-2 and TRBV6-3, so those segments were excluded. Because some donors lacked HLA typing at each locus, the association tests relied only on the typed subset. A further reported finding was that TCR beta sequences accurately predicted the HLA-A and HLA-B alleles for most subjects in the first cohort.

Concerning this clone itself: Its recognized antigen is unknown. Per-nucleotide qualities are absent, and no much larger clonotype sits a single base away.

The CDR3 runs 16 amino acids, cysteine and phenylalanine included. Only the CDR3 region is kept as DNA, spanning 48 bases read in frame from base 1. V is trimmed back by 5 bases and J by 4 bases, and the junction contains 10 bases that no gene match accounts for. For CDR1 and CDR2, the germline V gene (reference sequence) lists SEHNR and FQNEAQ. The cohort was made up of around 720 healthy bone marrow donors. At the time of sampling, every cohort member was nominally healthy, though immune exposures that went unrecorded were likely present. The donor tested CMV seropositive, placing the donor among the 250 to 300 seropositive members of the cohort. Every donor gave a peripheral blood sample, and the peripheral blood mononuclear cells from that sample were used for TCR beta sequencing. Genomic DNA was extracted from the blood cell samples with the Qiagen DNeasy Blood Extraction Kit. To prepare the library, the immunoSEQ multiplex PCR assay was applied. For the multiplex PCR, a mixture combining 60 forward primers for TCR Vbeta segments and 13 reverse primers for TCR Jbeta segments was used. Amplification of the CDR3 region of rearranged TCR beta genes was performed with a multiplex PCR assay on genomic DNA. Amplified TCR beta libraries were sequenced as 87-base-pair reads on the Illumina HiSeq System. Under the source paper's analysis protocol: A later analysis tallied tens of millions of unique TCR beta chains across the 666 repertoires, and around 9.9 million of those chains were shared by two or more donors. Raw reads were error-corrected and collapsed into unique sequences with a nearest-neighbor algorithm that merged closely related sequences to remove PCR and sequencing errors. Alignment of CDR3 sequences to IMGT reference sequences was used to assign V, D and J gene segments. For a sequence to be retained, a match of at least six nucleotides to both a V gene segment and a J gene segment was required. Rearrangements were called productive when the CDR3 lacked stop codons and stayed in frame with V and J; all others were non-productive. CDR3 was defined according to IMGT convention as the region running from the second conserved V-encoded cysteine to the conserved J-encoded phenylalanine. Sequences without an unambiguous match to a single V gene segment were excluded from the earlier analysis of about 600 of the donors. An earlier analysis of some 500 of the donors classified V segments as functional when productive rearrangements were above 56.7% and as segregating when the standard deviation between donors was above 5%. To diagnose cytomegalovirus status from the catalog of TCR beta chain sequences, a statistical classification framework was built. A later analysis assigned V and J genes by comparing TCR nucleotide sequences with IMGT/GENE-DB human TR gene sequences. Using the TCRdist pipeline, a later analysis assigned CDR3 sequences along with most-parsimonious VDJ recombination scenarios. In a later analysis, every TCR beta chain was defined by the combination of its CDR3 amino acid sequence and its V-gene family, and reads without a unique V-gene family were dropped. In a later analysis, 500 to 700 highly shared, low-generation-probability nucleotide sequences were removed to address suspected cross-contamination and a sequencing artifact. In a later analysis, a clonal expansion index was calculated for each public chain from normalized within-repertoire ranks of inferred template counts. In a later analysis, generation probabilities were computed using a VDJ recombination model fitted to out-of-frame rearrangements, and the results were checked against IGoR. In a later analysis, hypergeometric tests were used to score TCR-TCR, TCR-HLA and TCR-CMV co-occurrence, with a repertoire-size bias correction applied to TCR pairs. To estimate false discovery rates, a later analysis permuted the HLA or CMV assignments 20 times. In a later analysis, co-occurring TCRs were grouped using DBSCAN, and TCRdist sequence similarity was added for clustering within HLA-allele-positive subsets. Co-occurrence clustering excluded repertoires with fewer than 30,000 or more than 120,000 public chains, plus five with anomalous nucleotide sharing. The source is immuneACCESS, and TCRdb retained only in-frame sequences with V and J called. Part of the clones is not carried over; for the studies checked, unresolved V genes explain less than half of this, and the remainder is unexplained. D and trimming come from the DNA, and the V and J calls and clone size come from that table. Here the sample has approximately 160,000 clones; roughly four fifths occur a single time. The ten largest make up around 4.8% of the sample.

Sequencing was done on a sample of PBMCs. The TCR sequence derives from a girl aged 10-17 years in good health and CMV-seropositive. The rearranged chain carries TRBV7-9 and TRBJ1-1; 10 nucleotides in the junction match TRBD1. The CDR3 region has the sequence CASSASPGQGITEAFF. The DNA sequence follows: TGTGCCAGCAGCGCATCTCCGGGACAGGGGATCACTGAAGCTTTCTTT.